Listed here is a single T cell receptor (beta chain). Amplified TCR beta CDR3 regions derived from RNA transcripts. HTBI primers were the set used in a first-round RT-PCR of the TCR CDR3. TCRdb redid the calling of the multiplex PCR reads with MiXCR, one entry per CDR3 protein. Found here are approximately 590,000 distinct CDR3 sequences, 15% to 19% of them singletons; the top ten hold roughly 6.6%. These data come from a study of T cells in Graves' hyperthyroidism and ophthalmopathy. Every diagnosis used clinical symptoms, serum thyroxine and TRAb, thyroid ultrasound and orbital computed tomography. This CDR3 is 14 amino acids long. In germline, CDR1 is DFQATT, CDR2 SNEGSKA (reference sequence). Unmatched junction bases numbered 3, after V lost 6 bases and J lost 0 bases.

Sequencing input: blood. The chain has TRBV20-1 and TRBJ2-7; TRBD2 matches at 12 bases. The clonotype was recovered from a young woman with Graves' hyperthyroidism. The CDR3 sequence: CSAQTSGGSYEQYF. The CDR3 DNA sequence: TGCAGTGCCCAGACTAGCGGGGGCTCCTACGAGCAGTACTTC.